One sample yielded the 3 T cell receptor beta chains listed below, sequenced in a study of glioma-infiltrating T cells. TCR alpha and beta CDR3 regions were amplified from RNA using iRepertoire nested multiplex PCR. TCRdb passed the multiplex PCR reads through MiXCR, listing each CDR3 protein once. Altogether under 150,000 distinct CDR3 sequences are present, under 30% being singletons, with the ten largest covering under 35%. The sequencing input was glioma tissue, nonneoplastic brain tissue, or PBMCs (not recorded which). Receptors were obtained from a human donor with low-grade glioma or glioblastoma, undergoing nonglioma brain surgery, or in good health (not recorded which).

As regards this clonotype: A read error may produce the germline difference seen at one junction end. The gene calls are TRBV6-2 or TRBV6-3 and TRBJ1-2; 10 bases line up with TRBD1. The CDR3 has 18 amino acids. CDR1 and CDR2 (germline): MNHEY, SVGEGT. DNA for the CDR3: TGTACCAGCAGTTACGCGGGTACGGGACAGGGGACTAACTATGGCTACACCTTC. It specifies CTSSYAGTGQGTNYGYTF.

This clonotype has ten or more counts. The chain recombines TRBV6-1 with TRBJ2-1; possibly TRBD1 or TRBD2 for D (6 bases each). The V gene's germline CDR1 is MNHNS and CDR2 SASEGT. Trimming cost V 6 bases and J 7 bases, with 19 bases left between them. The CDR3 totals 15 residues. This CDR3 reads CASRLGRGQGNEQFF. The DNA of the CDR3 is TGTGCCAGCAGACTGGGTCGGGGGCAGGGGAATGAGCAGTTCTTC.

This clonotype appeared once. This chain joins TRBV7-8 and TRBJ2-6; 7 nucleotides agree with TRBD1. This CDR3 spans 18 amino acids. J lost 0 bases, V lost 2 bases, and 7 bases had no gene match. In germline, CDR1 is SGHVS, CDR2 FQNEAQ. The CDR3 nucleotides are TGTGCCAGCAGCTTACTAGGACAGGCGTCCTCTGGGGCCAACGTCCTGACTTTC. This sequence encodes CASSLLGQASSGANVLTF.